This paragraph covers one T cell receptor (beta chain) sequence. The antigen remains unidentified. The germline V and J ends were trimmed by 6 bases and 4 bases, with 18 bases remaining between them. Germline V CDR1 and CDR2: LNHDA, SQIVND (reference sequence). CDR3 length: 16 amino acids. This entry is derived from a study of T cell responses to AZD1222 COVID-19 vaccine. Study-wide results and limits: A rise in Spike-specific TCR breadth and depth followed two AZD1222 doses. Most donors were white British and more were female, and clonal diversity was possibly underestimated. Repertoires in all cases were sampled only once the peak T cell response had passed.

Profiling relied on immunoSEQ multiplex PCR, and the TCRdb table lists in-frame clones only, not all of them. The data contain around 97,000 clones, about 87% of them singletons. The clonotype originates from an adult in good health. V and J are TRBV19 and TRBJ1-4, with D perhaps TRBD1 (5 bases). This sample comprised peripheral blood, obtained on day 0 of AZD1222 vaccination. CDR3 in amino acids: CASSQERWDHNEKLFF. The CDR3 DNA reads as TGTGCCAGTAGCCAAGAAAGGTGGGACCATAATGAAAAACTGTTTTTT.